The 17 T cell receptor beta chains presented below share a single source sample, sequenced in a study of T cells in Graves' hyperthyroidism and ophthalmopathy. What was amplified from RNA transcripts were TCR beta CDR3 regions. Carried out on the TCR CDR3, a first-round RT-PCR used the HTBI primer set. TCRdb used MiXCR to reprocess the multiplex PCR reads, holding one entry per CDR3 protein. Among some 570,000 distinct CDR3 sequences listed, 13% to 15% were seen once. The source material was blood. These receptor sequences come from a woman aged 18-35 years with Graves' ophthalmopathy.

At least ten counts were recorded for this clonotype. The V and J genes are TRBV9 and TRBJ1-1, with D uncertain. The CDR3 runs 14 residues. CDR1 is SGDLS and CDR2 is YYNGEE in the germline V gene. V lost 4 bases, J lost 0 bases, and 10 bases lay in between. The DNA of the CDR3 is TGTGCCAGCAGCATCGGAAGGGTGAACACTGAAGCTTTCTTT. Its translation: CASSIGRVNTEAFF.

This clonotype has ten or more counts. CDR3: CASSLGPWNEQFF. CDR3 sequence (DNA): TGTGCCAGCAGCTTAGGGCCCTGGAATGAGCAGTTCTTC. This chain connects TRBV7-2 to TRBJ2-1; D gene unclear. V lost 1 base to trimming and J lost 7 bases, with 8 bases between them. Per germline, CDR1 SGHTA and CDR2 FQGNSA. CDR3 length equals 13 residues.

This clonotype was picked up a small number of times. This sequence joins TRBV4-1 and TRBJ1-1, with unresolved D. Per the germline V gene, CDR1 is MGHRA and CDR2 is YSYEKL. V was clipped by 2 bases and J by 1 base, with 11 bases between them. The CDR3 sequence is 15 residues long. CDR3: CASSQQQPSNTEAFF. The CDR3 DNA is TGCGCCAGCAGCCAACAGCAGCCATCGAACACTGAAGCTTTCTTT.

The chain recombines TRBV4-1 with TRBJ2-7, with D perhaps being TRBD1 or TRBD2 (6 bases each). Germline lookup yields CDR1 MGHRA and CDR2 YSYEKL. Between the trimmed V and J ends, which lost 5 bases and 0 bases, there was a span of 14 bases. CDR3 length equals 15 residues. In DNA, the CDR3 is TGCGCCAGCAGCTACGGGGGCAGGGGCTCCTACGAGCAGTACTTC. This sequence encodes CASSYGGRGSYEQYF.

The sample holds many counts of this clonotype. The chain employs TRBV12-3 or TRBV12-4 and TRBJ1-2; D uncertain. The germline V and J ends were trimmed by 4 bases and 4 bases, with 10 bases remaining between them. This CDR3 region has 13 residues. This CDR3 reads CASSSRAIYGYTF. CDR3 DNA: TGTGCCAGCAGTTCCCGGGCAATCTATGGCTACACCTTC.

This clonotype has a count of ten or more. This chain joins TRBV7-9 and TRBJ1-2; 7 positions match TRBD1. This CDR3 comprises 13 residues. Germline V gives CDR1 SEHNR, CDR2 FQNEAQ (reference sequence). V dropped 8 bases and J dropped 6; count of bases not matched to a gene: 9. This CDR3 reads CASLRGGGDGYTF. DNA for the CDR3: TGTGCCAGCCTCCGAGGGGGCGGTGATGGCTACACCTTC.

This chain uses TRBV9 with TRBJ2-1; possible D gene TRBD2, 6 bases. The germline gives CDR1 SGDLS, CDR2 YYNGEE. The CDR3 spans 13 residues. The V end lost 3 bases, the J end lost 9 bases, and 13 bases lay between the germline ends. In nucleotides, the CDR3 is TGTGCCAGCAGCGCGGAGGGCCTTTTTGAGCAGTTCTTC. This codes for CASSAEGLFEQFF.

This clonotype was counted once. The chain combines TRBV12-3 or TRBV12-4 with TRBJ1-4; perhaps TRBD1 as D (6 bases). The CDR3 covers 15 residues. Trimming pared 0 bases from V and 7 bases from J, leaving 12 bases between. CDR3 sequence (DNA): TGTGCCAGCAGTTTAGCGGGGGCCGTGGGTGAAAAACTGTTTTTT. Protein sequence: CASSLAGAVGEKLFF.

This clonotype was counted at least ten times. The rearrangement links TRBV6-2 or TRBV6-3 to TRBJ2-3; 7 positions match TRBD2. The CDR3 contains 15 residues. The V segment lost 2 bases and the J segment 6 bases; nucleotides outside the gene matches: 8. Germline lookup yields CDR1 MNHEY and CDR2 SVGEGT. CDR3 in amino acids: CASSYGDAGEDTQYF. The CDR3 nucleotides read TGTGCCAGCAGTTACGGGGATGCGGGAGAGGATACGCAGTATTTT.

The chain has TRBV11-2 and TRBJ2-1, with TRBD2 identical over 7 bases. The CDR3 spans 18 residues. Per germline, CDR1 SGHAT and CDR2 FQNNGV. V lost 2 bases to trimming and J lost 4 bases; unmatched junction nucleotides: 14. CDR3: CASSLKTGGLTSYNEQFF. CDR3 in DNA: TGTGCCAGCAGCTTAAAAACGGGAGGCCTGACTTCATACAATGAGCAGTTCTTC.

This clonotype was found many times. V is TRBV7-9 and J is TRBJ2-5; D may be TRBD1 or TRBD2 (5 bases each). The germline V gene encodes CDR1 SEHNR and CDR2 FQNEAQ (reference sequence). CDR3 length: 16 amino acids. V dropped 5 bases and J dropped 1 base, with 17 bases sitting between them. CDR3 bases: TGTGCCAGCAGCCGGGCCTTGGGACGGCTCCAAGAGACCCAGTACTTC. The encoded protein is CASSRALGRLQETQYF. The entire variable domain, with the rest obtained from reference TRBV7-9 and TRBJ2-5, is as follows: DTGVSQNPRHKITKRGQNVTFRCDPISEHNRLYWYRQTLGQGPEFLTYFQNEAQLEKSRLLSDRFSAERPKGSFSTLEIQRTEQGDSAMYLCASSRALGRLQETQYFGPGTRLLVL.

This clonotype was detected ten times or more. The chain has TRBV7-2 and TRBJ2-5; tentative D call: TRBD1 (5 bases). The CDR3 is 14 residues long. The germline V gene has CDR1 SGHTA and CDR2 FQGNSA. V lost 1 base, J lost 3 bases, and 9 bases lay in between. The CDR3 region has the DNA TGTGCCAGCAGCTTAGAGCAAGGGGAAGAGACCCAGTACTTC. Protein sequence: CASSLEQGEETQYF.

This clonotype was picked up many times. The rearrangement links TRBV28 to TRBJ1-5; D is unclear. V was shortened by 4 bases and J by 2 bases, with 15 bases between the two germline ends. CDR3 length equals 16 residues. Looked up from germline, CDR1 is MDHEN and CDR2 is SYDVKM. This chain's CDR3 is CASSSPGARRNQPQHF. The DNA for the CDR3 is TGTGCCAGCAGTTCACCTGGTGCCAGACGCAATCAGCCCCAGCATTTT.

This clonotype has more than one count but fewer than ten. The chain combines TRBV20-1 with TRBJ1-2, with a weak D call TRBD1 (5 bases). The CDR3 covers 18 residues. CDR1 and CDR2 from the germline V gene are DFQATT and SNEGSKA (reference sequence). V was cut by 4 bases and J by 2 bases, with 26 bases left in between. The CDR3 DNA follows: TGCAGTGCTACCCTATCAATTCGGAAGCTTGGGGGGAACTATGGCTACACCTTC. Translating it yields CSATLSIRKLGGNYGYTF.

This clonotype was seen more than once but under ten times. A read error is possible here, since a much larger clone lies one base away. The chain employs TRBV20-1 and TRBJ1-5; 7 nucleotides agree with TRBD1. This CDR3 is 15 amino acids long. V shed 7 bases, J shed 2 bases, and the junction held 11 bases outside the gene matches. Per the germline V gene, CDR1 is DFQATT and CDR2 is SNEGSKA (reference sequence). The CDR3 loop is CSVGTEAGGNQPQHF. CDR3 nucleotides: TGCAGTGTCGGGACAGAAGCAGGAGGCAATCAGCCCCAGCATTTT.

There are many counts of this clonotype. This chain joins TRBV3-1 and TRBJ1-1, with 7 bases that match TRBD1. The CDR3 length is 14 residues. V was pared by 3 bases and J by 4 bases, with 5 bases of the junction left unmatched. CDR1 is LGHDT, CDR2 YNNKEL, per germline (reference sequence). The DNA of the CDR3 is TGTGCCAGCAGCCAGTCGGACAGGCGCACTGAAGCTTTCTTT. It is translated as CASSQSDRRTEAFF.

This clonotype was seen many times. This chain links TRBV27 with TRBJ2-5; D not certain. V lost 6 bases, J lost 2 bases, and 10 bases lay in between. Germline assignment: CDR1 MNHEY and CDR2 SMNVEV (reference sequence). The CDR3 is made up of 13 amino acids. CDR3 sequence: CASRWLNQETQYF. CDR3 DNA sequence: TGTGCCAGCAGATGGCTCAATCAAGAGACCCAGTACTTC.